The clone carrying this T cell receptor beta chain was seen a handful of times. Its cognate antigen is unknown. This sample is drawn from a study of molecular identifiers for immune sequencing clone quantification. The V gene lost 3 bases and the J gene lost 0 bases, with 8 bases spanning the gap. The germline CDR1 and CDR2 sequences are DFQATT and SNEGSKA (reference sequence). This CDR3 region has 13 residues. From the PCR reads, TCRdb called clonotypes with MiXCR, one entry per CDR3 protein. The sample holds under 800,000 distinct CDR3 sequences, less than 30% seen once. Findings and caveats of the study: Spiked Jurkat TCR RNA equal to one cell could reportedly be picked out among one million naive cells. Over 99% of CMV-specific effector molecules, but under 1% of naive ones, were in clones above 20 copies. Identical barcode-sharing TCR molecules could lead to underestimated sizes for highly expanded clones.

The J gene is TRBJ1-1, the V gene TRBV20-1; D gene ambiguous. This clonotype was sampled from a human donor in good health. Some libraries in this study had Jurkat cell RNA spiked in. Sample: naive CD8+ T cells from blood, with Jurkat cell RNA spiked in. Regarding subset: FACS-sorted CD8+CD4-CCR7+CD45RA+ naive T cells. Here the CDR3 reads CSASPGLNTEAFF. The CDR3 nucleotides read TGCAGTGCTAGTCCAGGTCTGAACACTGAAGCTTTCTTT.